A selection of T cell receptor beta chains follows, all from one sample in a study of naive and memory T cell subsets. TCRdb called the UMI-ligation and nested PCR reads again in MiXCR, with one record for every CDR3 protein. The sample contains some 82,000 distinct CDR3 sequences, 9% to 9.5% of which appear only once. Sample: naive CD8+ T cells from blood. These receptors came from a human donor in good health. CDR3s include the opening cysteine and the closing phenylalanine or tryptophan. Each record gives: D gene, J gene, clone size, V gene, CDR3 DNA, CDR3 protein. The D gene is left open where the match is weak. Not all rows give a size; the values are once, few, many and, for expanded clones, a class.

d_gene: -
j_gene: TRBJ1-2
abundance: -
v_gene: TRBV20-1
CDR3nt: TGCAGTGCTAGGCAAGCGGGCGCAGCGGGCTACACCTTC
CDR3aa: CSARQAGAAGYTF

d_gene: -
j_gene: TRBJ2-7
abundance: few
v_gene: TRBV4-1
CDR3nt: TGCGCCAGCAGCCACACAGGGACCCCCACCTACGAGCAGTACTTC
CDR3aa: CASSHTGTPTYEQYF

d_gene: TRBD2
j_gene: TRBJ2-7
abundance: -
v_gene: TRBV20-1
CDR3nt: TGCAGTGCTAGGCTTATGGGGACTAGCGGAAAAGGCTACGAGCAGTACTTC
CDR3aa: CSARLMGTSGKGYEQYF

d_gene: -
j_gene: TRBJ1-2
abundance: -
v_gene: TRBV12-3/TRBV12-4
CDR3nt: TGTGCCAGCAGCCCCGGGGGGAGAAACTATGGCTACACCTTC
CDR3aa: CASSPGGRNYGYTF

d_gene: TRBD2
j_gene: TRBJ2-1
abundance: many
v_gene: TRBV29-1
CDR3nt: TGCAGCGTTTTACTAGCGGGAGGTAACAATGAGCAGTTCTTC
CDR3aa: CSVLLAGGNNEQFF

d_gene: -
j_gene: TRBJ2-7
abundance: many
v_gene: TRBV29-1
CDR3nt: TGCAGCGTTGAAGAGGATGTACCCTACGAGCAGTACTTC
CDR3aa: CSVEEDVPYEQYF

d_gene: -
j_gene: TRBJ2-3
abundance: few
v_gene: TRBV13
CDR3nt: TGTGCCAGCAGCTTAGTTGGCCAAACAGATACGCAGTATTTT
CDR3aa: CASSLVGQTDTQYF

d_gene: -
j_gene: TRBJ2-7
abundance: many
v_gene: TRBV27
CDR3nt: TGTGCCAGCGGGCCGGGTGGGAGCCGCTTTCAGTACTTC
CDR3aa: CASGPGGSRFQYF

d_gene: TRBD2
j_gene: TRBJ2-7
abundance: -
v_gene: TRBV12-3/TRBV12-4
CDR3nt: TGTGCCAGCAGCTACGGGACTAACGAGCAGTACTTC
CDR3aa: CASSYGTNEQYF

d_gene: -
j_gene: TRBJ2-7
abundance: few
v_gene: TRBV4-1
CDR3nt: TGCGCCAGCAGCCAAGGGCCCTCAGGGTCCTACGAGCAGTACTTC
CDR3aa: CASSQGPSGSYEQYF

d_gene: -
j_gene: TRBJ1-5
abundance: many
v_gene: TRBV4-2
CDR3nt: TGTGCCAGCAGCCGTTACAGGGATCCCAATCAGCCCCAGCATTTT
CDR3aa: CASSRYRDPNQPQHF

d_gene: -
j_gene: TRBJ1-1
abundance: many
v_gene: TRBV29-1
CDR3nt: TGCAGCCCCACGGGGGAGGTCACTGAAGCTTTCTTT
CDR3aa: CSPTGEVTEAFF

d_gene: -
j_gene: TRBJ2-3
abundance: -
v_gene: TRBV2
CDR3nt: TGTGCCAGTCCCCCCGGAAAGGATACGCAGTATTTT
CDR3aa: CASPPGKDTQYF

d_gene: -
j_gene: TRBJ2-5
abundance: many
v_gene: TRBV10-3
CDR3nt: TGTGCCATCGGGACAACAGGTCAAGAGACCCAGTACTTC
CDR3aa: CAIGTTGQETQYF

d_gene: -
j_gene: TRBJ2-5
abundance: -
v_gene: TRBV28
CDR3nt: TGTGCCAGCAGTTTTCCGACAGAACAAGAGACCCAGTACTTC
CDR3aa: CASSFPTEQETQYF

d_gene: -
j_gene: TRBJ1-5
abundance: many
v_gene: TRBV27
CDR3nt: TGTGCCAGCAGTTTATTTCCGGTTGCTAATCAGCCCCAGCATTTT
CDR3aa: CASSLFPVANQPQHF

d_gene: TRBD1
j_gene: TRBJ2-7
abundance: -
v_gene: TRBV27
CDR3nt: TGTGCCAGCAGTTTCACGGGACAGGGGGACTACGAGCAGTACTTC
CDR3aa: CASSFTGQGDYEQYF

d_gene: -
j_gene: TRBJ1-1
abundance: -
v_gene: TRBV4-3
CDR3nt: TGCGCCAGCAGCCAAGACAAGAGGGCGATAAAAGGAGCTTTCTTT
CDR3aa: CASSQDKRAIKGAFF

d_gene: -
j_gene: TRBJ2-5
abundance: -
v_gene: TRBV28
CDR3nt: TGTGCCAGCAGTCCGCTCCATGGGGGGCCTGGGGAGACCCAGTACTTC
CDR3aa: CASSPLHGGPGETQYF

d_gene: -
j_gene: TRBJ2-3
abundance: -
v_gene: TRBV12-3/TRBV12-4
CDR3nt: TGTGCCAGCAGGACCGGAACGCCGGTGGATTTT
CDR3aa: CASRTGTPVDF

d_gene: -
j_gene: TRBJ1-1
abundance: few
v_gene: TRBV7-8
CDR3nt: TGTGCCAGCAGCTTACGGCTGGGCACTGAAGCTTTCTTT
CDR3aa: CASSLRLGTEAFF

d_gene: -
j_gene: TRBJ2-7
abundance: few
v_gene: TRBV6-2/TRBV6-3
CDR3nt: TGTGCCAGCAGTTACGCGCGGACCCTGGACTACGAGCAGTACTTC
CDR3aa: CASSYARTLDYEQYF

d_gene: -
j_gene: TRBJ2-7
abundance: -
v_gene: TRBV29-1
CDR3nt: TGCAGCGTTGAAGATTCTGGGCACTCCTACGAGCAGTACTTC
CDR3aa: CSVEDSGHSYEQYF

d_gene: TRBD1
j_gene: TRBJ2-7
abundance: many
v_gene: TRBV29-1
CDR3nt: TGCAGCGTTGTGGGACAGGGGGATGACGAGCAGTACTTC
CDR3aa: CSVVGQGDDEQYF

d_gene: TRBD2
j_gene: TRBJ2-3
abundance: many
v_gene: TRBV6-5
CDR3nt: TGTGCCAGCAGTATGACTAGCGGGAGACCAGGTAGCACAGATACGCAGTATTTT
CDR3aa: CASSMTSGRPGSTDTQYF

d_gene: TRBD1
j_gene: TRBJ1-5
abundance: many
v_gene: TRBV12-3/TRBV12-4
CDR3nt: TGTGCCAGCAGCCCGGGACAGTACAATCAGCCCCAGCATTTT
CDR3aa: CASSPGQYNQPQHF

d_gene: TRBD1
j_gene: TRBJ2-5
abundance: few
v_gene: TRBV27
CDR3nt: TGTGCCAGCAGTTCATCTGGACAGGGCCACCAAGAGACCCAGTACTTC
CDR3aa: CASSSSGQGHQETQYF

d_gene: -
j_gene: TRBJ2-5
abundance: many
v_gene: TRBV29-1
CDR3nt: TGCAGCGCCGGCCGTGCAGGCCAAGAGACCCAGTACTTC
CDR3aa: CSAGRAGQETQYF

d_gene: -
j_gene: TRBJ2-3
abundance: many
v_gene: TRBV12-3/TRBV12-4
CDR3nt: TGTGCCAGCAGTTTGACTGAATACACAGATACGCAGTATTTT
CDR3aa: CASSLTEYTDTQYF

d_gene: -
j_gene: TRBJ2-7
abundance: many
v_gene: TRBV4-3
CDR3nt: TGCGCCAGCAGCCAAGGCCCCGGGACTGTCTACGAGCAGTACTTC
CDR3aa: CASSQGPGTVYEQYF

d_gene: -
j_gene: TRBJ2-1
abundance: -
v_gene: TRBV28
CDR3nt: TGTGCCAGCAGTTTCCGGACTGATAATGAGCAGTTCTTC
CDR3aa: CASSFRTDNEQFF

d_gene: -
j_gene: TRBJ2-7
abundance: many
v_gene: TRBV12-3/TRBV12-4
CDR3nt: TGTGCCAGCAGTTTTGCTGGGTCTGTCTCCTACGAGCAGTACTTC
CDR3aa: CASSFAGSVSYEQYF

d_gene: TRBD2
j_gene: TRBJ2-1
abundance: many
v_gene: TRBV10-3
CDR3nt: TGTGCCATCAGTGAGTTAGCGGGAGGCGACAATGAGCAGTTCTTC
CDR3aa: CAISELAGGDNEQFF

d_gene: -
j_gene: TRBJ2-2
abundance: many
v_gene: TRBV19
CDR3nt: TGTGCCAGTTCCTGGGTCATAATCGCCGCCGGGGAGCTGTTTTTT
CDR3aa: CASSWVIIAAGELFF

d_gene: TRBD2
j_gene: TRBJ2-1
abundance: many
v_gene: TRBV4-1
CDR3nt: TGCGCCAGCAGCCCGACGGGACTAGAAGACAATGAGCAGTTCTTC
CDR3aa: CASSPTGLEDNEQFF

d_gene: TRBD1
j_gene: TRBJ2-7
abundance: many
v_gene: TRBV29-1
CDR3nt: TGCAGCGTTCCTGACCGGGACAGCCGCTACGAGCAGTACTTC
CDR3aa: CSVPDRDSRYEQYF

d_gene: -
j_gene: TRBJ2-2
abundance: few
v_gene: TRBV27
CDR3nt: TGTGCCAGCAGTTTATTTTGGAGGAACACCGGGGAGCTGTTTTTT
CDR3aa: CASSLFWRNTGELFF

d_gene: TRBD2
j_gene: TRBJ2-1
abundance: many
v_gene: TRBV29-1
CDR3nt: TGCAGCGTTGAAGATCTCTTAGCGGGAGGAAATGAGCAGTTCTTC
CDR3aa: CSVEDLLAGGNEQFF

d_gene: -
j_gene: TRBJ1-2
abundance: many
v_gene: TRBV29-1
CDR3nt: TGCAGCGCTGGACCGGGACGGTTGAACTATGGCTACACCTTC
CDR3aa: CSAGPGRLNYGYTF

d_gene: TRBD1
j_gene: TRBJ2-1
abundance: many
v_gene: TRBV25-1
CDR3nt: TGTGCCAGCAGTTGGACAGGGGAGCAGTTCTTC
CDR3aa: CASSWTGEQFF

d_gene: TRBD2
j_gene: TRBJ2-1
abundance: -
v_gene: TRBV13
CDR3nt: TGTGCCATTCCACTAGCGGGGAGCTCCTACAATGAGCAGTTCTTC
CDR3aa: CAIPLAGSSYNEQFF

d_gene: -
j_gene: TRBJ1-5
abundance: -
v_gene: TRBV27
CDR3nt: TGTGCCAGCAGCAGGGCAGGACAGCCCCAGCATTTT
CDR3aa: CASSRAGQPQHF

d_gene: -
j_gene: TRBJ1-5
abundance: -
v_gene: TRBV27
CDR3nt: TGTGCCAGCTGGCGGAGGAATAGCAATCAGCCCCAGCATTTT
CDR3aa: CASWRRNSNQPQHF

d_gene: TRBD2
j_gene: TRBJ2-1
abundance: many
v_gene: TRBV28
CDR3nt: TGTGCCAGCACCCCTAGCGGGACCGGACGTAATGAGCAGTTCTTC
CDR3aa: CASTPSGTGRNEQFF

d_gene: -
j_gene: TRBJ2-3
abundance: many
v_gene: TRBV4-3
CDR3nt: TGCGCCAGCAGCCCCGGGGATACGCAGTATTTT
CDR3aa: CASSPGDTQYF

d_gene: -
j_gene: TRBJ1-2
abundance: many
v_gene: TRBV12-3/TRBV12-4
CDR3nt: TGTGCCAGCACCCCCGGGTCGAGAGCGGGTGGCTACACCTTC
CDR3aa: CASTPGSRAGGYTF

d_gene: -
j_gene: TRBJ2-1
abundance: many
v_gene: TRBV7-2
CDR3nt: TGTGCCAGCAGCTTAGGATGGGGAGGTTCCTACAATGAGCAGTTCTTC
CDR3aa: CASSLGWGGSYNEQFF

d_gene: -
j_gene: TRBJ1-2
abundance: many
v_gene: TRBV5-5
CDR3nt: TGTGCCAGCAGCCGCACGAGGGACACTACAAGGGGCTACACCTTC
CDR3aa: CASSRTRDTTRGYTF

d_gene: -
j_gene: TRBJ1-2
abundance: few
v_gene: TRBV20-1
CDR3nt: TGCAGTGCTAGAGACAGAAAAACCGTTTCCTATGGCTACACCTTC
CDR3aa: CSARDRKTVSYGYTF

d_gene: -
j_gene: TRBJ2-1
abundance: -
v_gene: TRBV20-1
CDR3nt: TGCAGTGCTAGTGGAAATTTAGCGCCCACCTACAATGAGCAGTTCTTC
CDR3aa: CSASGNLAPTYNEQFF

d_gene: -
j_gene: TRBJ2-3
abundance: few
v_gene: TRBV5-1
CDR3nt: TGCGCCAGCAGCCAGAGCGGTGCCCCGTTGGATACGCAGTATTTT
CDR3aa: CASSQSGAPLDTQYF

d_gene: TRBD1
j_gene: TRBJ1-6
abundance: -
v_gene: TRBV27
CDR3nt: TGTGCCAGCAGTAGGGACAGGGATTTCTCCTATAATTCACCCCTCCACTTT
CDR3aa: CASSRDRDFSYNSPLHF